This T cell receptor beta chain was sequenced in a study of blood T cells in healthy people across ages. The study, taken as a whole, reports: The study regarded diversity estimates from one million T cells as underestimates.

Then a second PCR, running roughly 7 to 11 cycles, was carried out with a sample-barcoded 5' primer and a J-beta primer mix. Each CDR3 protein is one row after TCRdb ran MiXCR on the 5' RACE reads. The sample lists approximately 800,000 distinct CDR3 sequences, about 25% occurring once. The germline gives CDR1 SQVTM, CDR2 ANQGSEA. CDR3 size: 15 residues. V was clipped by 0 bases and J by 0 bases, with 9 bases between them. The sample holds a few counts of this clonotype. Its target is unknown. This sample also appeared in a second study, on T cells of mothers and their children. That study reports: Mothers and children who were related shared slightly more overlap than unrelated pairs, but not significantly more.

Input material: blood. V and J are TRBV29-1 and TRBJ2-4; D remains unclear. The TCR originated in a boy aged 5-17 years in good health. CDR3 DNA: TGCAGCGTTGAAGATGTGGGCGTAGCCAAAAACATTCAGTACTTC. Protein: CSVEDVGVAKNIQYF. Supplemented by reference TRBV29-1 and TRBJ2-4, the full variable domain reads SAVISQKPSRDICQRGTSLTIQCQVDSQVTMMFWYRQQPGQSLTLIATANQGSEATYESGFVIDKFPISRPNLTFSTLTVSNMSPEDSSIYLCSVEDVGVAKNIQYFGAGTRLSVL.